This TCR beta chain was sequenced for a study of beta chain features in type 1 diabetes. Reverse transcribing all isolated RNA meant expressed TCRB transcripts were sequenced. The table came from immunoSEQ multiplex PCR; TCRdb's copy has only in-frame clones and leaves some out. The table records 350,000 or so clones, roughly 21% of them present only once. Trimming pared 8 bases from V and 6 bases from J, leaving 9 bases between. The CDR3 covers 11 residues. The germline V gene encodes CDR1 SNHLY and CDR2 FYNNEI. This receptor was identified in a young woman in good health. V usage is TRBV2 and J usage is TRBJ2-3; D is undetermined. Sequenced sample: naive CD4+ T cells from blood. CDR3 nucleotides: TGTGCCAGCTTTGTCCCGGATACGCAGTATTTT. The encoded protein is CASFVPDTQYF.